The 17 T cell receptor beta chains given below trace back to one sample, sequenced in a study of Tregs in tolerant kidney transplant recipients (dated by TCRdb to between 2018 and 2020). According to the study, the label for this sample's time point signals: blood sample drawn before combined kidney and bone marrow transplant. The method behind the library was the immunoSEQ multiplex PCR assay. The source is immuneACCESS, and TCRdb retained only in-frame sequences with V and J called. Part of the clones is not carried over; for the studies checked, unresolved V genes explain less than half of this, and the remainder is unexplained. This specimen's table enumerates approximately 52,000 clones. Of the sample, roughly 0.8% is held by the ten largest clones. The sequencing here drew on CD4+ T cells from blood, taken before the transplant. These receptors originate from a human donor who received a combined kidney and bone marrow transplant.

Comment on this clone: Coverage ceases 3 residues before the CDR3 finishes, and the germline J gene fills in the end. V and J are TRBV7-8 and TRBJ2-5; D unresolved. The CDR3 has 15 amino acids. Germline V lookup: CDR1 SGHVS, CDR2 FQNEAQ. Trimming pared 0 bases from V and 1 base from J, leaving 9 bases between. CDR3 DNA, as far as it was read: TGTGCCAGCAGCTTAGCGTCAGGAGCCCAAGAGACC. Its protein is CASSLASGAQET. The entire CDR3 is CASSLASGAQETQYF.

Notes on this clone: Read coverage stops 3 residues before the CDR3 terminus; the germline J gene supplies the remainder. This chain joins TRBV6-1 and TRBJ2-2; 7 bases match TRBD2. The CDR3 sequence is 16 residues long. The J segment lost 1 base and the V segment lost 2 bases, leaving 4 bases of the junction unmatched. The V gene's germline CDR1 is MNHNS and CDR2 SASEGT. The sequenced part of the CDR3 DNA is TGTGCCAGCAGTGAACAGCTAGCGGAGAACACCGGGGAG. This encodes CASSEQLAENTGE. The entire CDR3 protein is CASSEQLAENTGELFF.

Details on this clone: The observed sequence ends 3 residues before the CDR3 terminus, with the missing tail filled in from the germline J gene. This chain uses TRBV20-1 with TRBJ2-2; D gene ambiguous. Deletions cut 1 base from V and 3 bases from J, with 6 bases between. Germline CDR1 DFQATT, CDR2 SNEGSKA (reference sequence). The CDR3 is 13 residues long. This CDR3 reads CSARVRYTGELFF. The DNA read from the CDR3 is TGCAGTGCTAGAGTACGGTACACCGGGGAG.

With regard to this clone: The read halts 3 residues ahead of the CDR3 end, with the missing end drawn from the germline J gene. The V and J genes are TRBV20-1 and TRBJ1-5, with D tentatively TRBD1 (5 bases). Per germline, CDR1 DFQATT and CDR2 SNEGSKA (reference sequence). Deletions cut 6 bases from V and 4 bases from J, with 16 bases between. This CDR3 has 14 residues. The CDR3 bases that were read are TGCAGTGCCGTGCGGGGGGGAGGTAATCAGCCC. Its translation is CSAVRGGGNQP. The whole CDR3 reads CSAVRGGGNQPQHF.

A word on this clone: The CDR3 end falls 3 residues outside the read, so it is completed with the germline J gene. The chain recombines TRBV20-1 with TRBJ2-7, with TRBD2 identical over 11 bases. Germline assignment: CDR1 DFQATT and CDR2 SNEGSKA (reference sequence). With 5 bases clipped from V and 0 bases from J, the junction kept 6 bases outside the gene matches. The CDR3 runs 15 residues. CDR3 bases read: TGCAGTGCTTATACTAGCGGGAGTGCCTCCTACGAG. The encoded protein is CSAYTSGSASYE. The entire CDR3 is CSAYTSGSASYEQYF.

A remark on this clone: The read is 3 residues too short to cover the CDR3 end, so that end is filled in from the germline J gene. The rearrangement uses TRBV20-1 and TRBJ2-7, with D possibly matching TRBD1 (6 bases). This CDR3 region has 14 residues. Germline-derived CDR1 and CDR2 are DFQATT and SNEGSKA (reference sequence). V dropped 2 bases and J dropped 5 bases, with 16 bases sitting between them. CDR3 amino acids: CSARSSQGLNEQYF. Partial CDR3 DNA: TGCAGTGCTAGATCCTCACAGGGTTTAAACGAG.

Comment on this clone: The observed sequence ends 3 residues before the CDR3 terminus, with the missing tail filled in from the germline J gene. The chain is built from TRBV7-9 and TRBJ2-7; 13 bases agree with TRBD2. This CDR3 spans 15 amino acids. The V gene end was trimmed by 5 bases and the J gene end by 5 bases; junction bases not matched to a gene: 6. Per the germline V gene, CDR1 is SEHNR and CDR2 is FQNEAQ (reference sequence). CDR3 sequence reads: CASSEGTSGIDEQYF. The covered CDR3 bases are TGTGCCAGCAGCGAGGGGACTAGCGGGATCGACGAG. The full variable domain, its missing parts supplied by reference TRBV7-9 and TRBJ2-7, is DTGVSQNPRHKITKRGQNVTFRCDPISEHNRLYWYRQTLGQGPEFLTYFQNEAQLEKSRLLSDRFSAERPKGSFSTLEIQRTEQGDSAMYLCASSEGTSGIDEQYFGPGTRLTVT.

The CDR3 is CASSLDLAQETQYF. The part of the CDR3 DNA that was read is TGTGCCAGCAGCTTAGATTTGGCCCAAGAGACC. The V call is TRBV7-9, the J call TRBJ2-5; no definite D call. The read halts 3 residues ahead of the CDR3 end, with the missing end drawn from the germline J gene. Germline V CDR1 and CDR2: SEHNR, FQNEAQ (reference sequence). Between the trimmed V and J ends, which lost 1 base and 1 base, there was a span of 7 bases. This CDR3 comprises 14 residues.

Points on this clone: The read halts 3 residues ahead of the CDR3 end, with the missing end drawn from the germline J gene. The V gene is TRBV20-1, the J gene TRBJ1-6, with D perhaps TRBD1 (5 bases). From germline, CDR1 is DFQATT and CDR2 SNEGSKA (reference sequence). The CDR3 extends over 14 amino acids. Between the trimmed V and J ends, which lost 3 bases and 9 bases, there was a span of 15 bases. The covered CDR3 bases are TGCAGTGCTAGGGATCAGGGTGGGAGTTCACCC. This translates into CSARDQGGSSP. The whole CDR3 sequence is CSARDQGGSSPLHF.

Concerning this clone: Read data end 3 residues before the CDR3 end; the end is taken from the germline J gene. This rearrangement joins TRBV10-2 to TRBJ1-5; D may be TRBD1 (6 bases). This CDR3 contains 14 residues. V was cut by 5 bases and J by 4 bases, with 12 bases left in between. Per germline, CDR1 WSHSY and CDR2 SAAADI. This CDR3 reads CASSPQGKNQPQHF. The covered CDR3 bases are TGCGCCAGCAGTCCACAGGGTAAGAATCAGCCC.

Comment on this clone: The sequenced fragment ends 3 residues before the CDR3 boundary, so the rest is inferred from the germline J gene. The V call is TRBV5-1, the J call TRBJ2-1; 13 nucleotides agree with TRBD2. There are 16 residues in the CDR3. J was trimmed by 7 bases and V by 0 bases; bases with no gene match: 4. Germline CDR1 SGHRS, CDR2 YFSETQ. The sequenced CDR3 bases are TGCGCCAGCAGCTTGGGGGGGACTAGCGGGATAAATGAG. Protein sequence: CASSLGGTSGINE. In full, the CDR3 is CASSLGGTSGINEQFF.

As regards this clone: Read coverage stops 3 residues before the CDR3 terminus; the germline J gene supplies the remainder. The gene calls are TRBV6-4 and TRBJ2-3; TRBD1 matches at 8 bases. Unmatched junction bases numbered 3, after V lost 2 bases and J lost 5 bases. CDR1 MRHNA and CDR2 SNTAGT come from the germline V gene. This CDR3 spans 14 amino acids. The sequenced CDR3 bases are TGTGCCAGCAGTGACCAGGGGGCAGGAGATACG. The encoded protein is CASSDQGAGDT. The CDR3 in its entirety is CASSDQGAGDTQYF.

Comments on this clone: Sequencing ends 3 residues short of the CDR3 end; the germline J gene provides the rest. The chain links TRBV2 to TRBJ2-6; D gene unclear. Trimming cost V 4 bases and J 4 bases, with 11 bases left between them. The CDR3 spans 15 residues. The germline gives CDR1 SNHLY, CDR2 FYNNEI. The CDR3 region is CASSVTVFGANVLTF. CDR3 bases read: TGTGCCAGCAGTGTTACAGTCTTCGGGGCCAACGTC.

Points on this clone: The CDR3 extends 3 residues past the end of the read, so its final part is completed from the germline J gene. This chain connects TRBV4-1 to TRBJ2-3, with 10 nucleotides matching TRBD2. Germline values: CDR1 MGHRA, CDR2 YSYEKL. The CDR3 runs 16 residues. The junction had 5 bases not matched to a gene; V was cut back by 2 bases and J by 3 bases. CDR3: CASSQIRTSGTDTQYF. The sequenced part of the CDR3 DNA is TGCGCCAGCAGCCAAATTCGGACTAGCGGAACAGATACG.

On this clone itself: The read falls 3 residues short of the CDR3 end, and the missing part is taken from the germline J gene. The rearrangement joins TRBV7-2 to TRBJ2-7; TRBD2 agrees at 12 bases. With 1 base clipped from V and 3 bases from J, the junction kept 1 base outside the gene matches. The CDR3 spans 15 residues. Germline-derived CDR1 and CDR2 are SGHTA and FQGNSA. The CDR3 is CASSLGGLAGYEQYF. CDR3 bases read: TGTGCCAGCAGCTTAGGGGGACTAGCGGGCTACGAG. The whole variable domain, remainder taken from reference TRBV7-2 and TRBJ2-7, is GAGVSQSPSNKVTEKGKDVELRCDPISGHTALYWYRQSLGQGLEFLIYFQGNSAPDKSGLPSDRFSAERTGGSVSTLTIQRTQQEDSAVYLCASSLGGLAGYEQYFGPGTRLTVT.

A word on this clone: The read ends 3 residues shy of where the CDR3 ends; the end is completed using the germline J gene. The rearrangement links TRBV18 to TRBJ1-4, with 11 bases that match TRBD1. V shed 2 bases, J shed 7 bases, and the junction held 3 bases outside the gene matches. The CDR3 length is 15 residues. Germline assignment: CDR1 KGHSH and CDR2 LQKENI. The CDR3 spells CASSPSGQGGEKLFF. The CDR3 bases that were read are TGTGCCAGCTCACCATCGGGACAGGGGGGTGAAAAA.

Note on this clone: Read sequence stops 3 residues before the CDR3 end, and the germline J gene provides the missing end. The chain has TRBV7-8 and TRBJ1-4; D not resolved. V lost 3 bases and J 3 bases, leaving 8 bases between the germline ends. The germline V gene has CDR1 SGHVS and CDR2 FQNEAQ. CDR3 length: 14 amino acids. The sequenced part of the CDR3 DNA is TGTGCCAGCAGCTTCGCCGGGTCTAATGAAAAA. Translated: CASSFAGSNEK. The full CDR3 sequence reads CASSFAGSNEKLFF.